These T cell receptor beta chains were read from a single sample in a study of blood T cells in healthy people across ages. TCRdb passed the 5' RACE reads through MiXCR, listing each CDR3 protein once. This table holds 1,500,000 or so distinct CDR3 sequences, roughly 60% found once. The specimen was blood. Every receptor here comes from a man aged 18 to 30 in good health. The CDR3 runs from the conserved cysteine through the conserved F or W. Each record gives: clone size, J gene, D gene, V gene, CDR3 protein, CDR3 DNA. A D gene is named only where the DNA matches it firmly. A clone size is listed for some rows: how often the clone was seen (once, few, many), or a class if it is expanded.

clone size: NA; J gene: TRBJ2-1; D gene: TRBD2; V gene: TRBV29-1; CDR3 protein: CSVHVPGGPFILNEQFF; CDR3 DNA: TGCAGCGTTCATGTTCCGGGGGGGCCCTTTATTTTAAATGAGCAGTTCTTC
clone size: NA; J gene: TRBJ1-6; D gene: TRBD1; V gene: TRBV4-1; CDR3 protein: CASSHDRASNSPLHF; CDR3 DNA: TGCGCCAGCAGCCACGACAGGGCTTCTAATTCACCCCTCCACTTT
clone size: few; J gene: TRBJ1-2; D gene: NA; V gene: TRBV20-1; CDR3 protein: CSARQIYGYTF; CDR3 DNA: TGCAGTGCTAGACAGATCTATGGCTACACCTTC
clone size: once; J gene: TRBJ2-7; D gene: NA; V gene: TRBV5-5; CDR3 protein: CASTFDEGEQYF; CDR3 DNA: TGTGCCAGCACCTTTGACGAGGGCGAGCAGTACTTC
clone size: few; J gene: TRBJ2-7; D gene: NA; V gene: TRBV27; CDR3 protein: CASSSGLIGYEQYF; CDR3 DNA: TGTGCCAGCAGTTCCGGACTGATCGGCTACGAGCAGTACTTC
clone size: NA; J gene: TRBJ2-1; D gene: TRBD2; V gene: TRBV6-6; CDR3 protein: CASSTGLGGNEQFF; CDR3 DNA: TGTGCCAGCAGTACCGGACTAGGTGGCAATGAGCAGTTCTTC
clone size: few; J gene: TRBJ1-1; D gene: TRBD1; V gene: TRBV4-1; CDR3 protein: CASSHNQDRGQTEAFF; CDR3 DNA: TGCGCCAGCAGCCACAATCAAGATAGGGGGCAGACTGAAGCTTTCTTT
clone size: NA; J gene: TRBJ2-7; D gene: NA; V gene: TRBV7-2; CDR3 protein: CASRGDTYEQYF; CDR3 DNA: TGTGCCAGCAGGGGCGATACCTACGAGCAGTACTTC
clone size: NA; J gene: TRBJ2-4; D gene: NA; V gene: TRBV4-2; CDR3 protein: CASSQEGASLAYERYF; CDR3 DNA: TGTGCCAGCAGCCAAGAAGGAGCTAGCTTGGCCTACGAGCGGTACTTC
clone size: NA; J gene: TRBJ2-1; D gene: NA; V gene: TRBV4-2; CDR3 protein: CASSQEVLIHSCNEQFF; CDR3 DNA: TGTGCCAGCAGCCAAGAAGTTTTGATACACAGCTGCAATGAGCAGTTCTTC
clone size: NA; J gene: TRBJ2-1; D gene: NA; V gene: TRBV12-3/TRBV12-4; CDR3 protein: CASTRTNSYNEQFF; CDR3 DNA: TGTGCCAGCACCAGGACTAATTCCTACAATGAGCAGTTCTTC
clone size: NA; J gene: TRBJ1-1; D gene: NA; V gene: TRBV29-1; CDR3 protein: CSGSWVDTEAFF; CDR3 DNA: TGCAGCGGGTCTTGGGTGGACACTGAAGCTTTCTTT
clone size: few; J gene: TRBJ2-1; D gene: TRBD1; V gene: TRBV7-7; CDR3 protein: CASSLDRTGNYNEQFF; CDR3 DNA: TGTGCTAGCAGCTTAGACCGGACAGGGAACTACAATGAGCAGTTCTTC
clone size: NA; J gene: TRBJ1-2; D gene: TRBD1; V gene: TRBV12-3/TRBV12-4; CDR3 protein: CASRAGTGGYWDYGYTF; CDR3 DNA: TGTGCCAGCAGGGCCGGGACAGGGGGCTATTGGGACTATGGCTACACCTTC
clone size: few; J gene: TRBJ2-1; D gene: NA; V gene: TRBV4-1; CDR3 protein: CASSQVRTTYYNEQFF; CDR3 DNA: TGCGCCAGCAGCCAAGTCCGCACCACCTACTACAATGAGCAGTTCTTC
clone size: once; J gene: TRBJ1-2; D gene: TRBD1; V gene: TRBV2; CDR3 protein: CASSTVDRAGYGYTF; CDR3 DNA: TGTGCCAGCAGCACCGTAGACAGGGCAGGCTATGGCTACACCTTC
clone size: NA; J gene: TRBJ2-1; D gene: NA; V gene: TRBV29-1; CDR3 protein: CSVWGPIIAYNEQFF; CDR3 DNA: TGCAGCGTTTGGGGACCGATTATCGCCTACAATGAGCAGTTCTTC
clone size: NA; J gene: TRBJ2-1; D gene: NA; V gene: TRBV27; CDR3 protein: CASSPMTRSDNEQFF; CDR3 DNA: TGTGCCAGCAGTCCCATGACTAGGAGCGACAATGAGCAGTTCTTC
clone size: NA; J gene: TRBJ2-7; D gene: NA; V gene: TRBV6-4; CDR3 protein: CATRKTGSYEQYF; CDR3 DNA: TGTGCCACCCGGAAAACAGGTTCCTACGAGCAGTACTTC
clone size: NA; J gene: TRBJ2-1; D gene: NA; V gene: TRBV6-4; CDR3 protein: CASSDSWEGSTFDEQFF; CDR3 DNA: TGTGCCAGCAGTGACTCTTGGGAAGGCTCAACTTTCGATGAGCAGTTCTTC
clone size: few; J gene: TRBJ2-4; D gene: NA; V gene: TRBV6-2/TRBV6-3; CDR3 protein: CASPRRDTPDDIQYF; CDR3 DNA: TGTGCCAGCCCGAGGAGGGACACACCGGACGACATTCAGTACTTC
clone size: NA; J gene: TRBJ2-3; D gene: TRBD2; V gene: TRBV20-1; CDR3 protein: CSARDLAGGLDTQYF; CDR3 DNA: TGCAGTGCTAGAGATCTAGCGGGGGGGCTAGATACGCAGTATTTT
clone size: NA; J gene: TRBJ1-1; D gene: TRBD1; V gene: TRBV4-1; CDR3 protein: CASSHPGGGTEAFF; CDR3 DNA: TGCGCCAGCAGCCACCCAGGGGGGGGGACTGAAGCTTTCTTT
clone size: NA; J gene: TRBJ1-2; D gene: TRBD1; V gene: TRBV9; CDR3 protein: CASSGRTGYYGYTF; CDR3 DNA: TGTGCCAGCAGCGGCAGGACAGGCTACTATGGCTACACCTTC
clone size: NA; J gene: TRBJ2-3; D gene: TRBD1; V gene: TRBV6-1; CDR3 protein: CASSPQTPGQGVSTDTQYF; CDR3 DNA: TGTGCCAGCAGCCCGCAAACTCCGGGACAGGGGGTTAGCACAGATACGCAGTATTTT
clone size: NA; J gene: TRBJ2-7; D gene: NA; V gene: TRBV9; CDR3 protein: CASSVSSPGSYEQYF; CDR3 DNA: TGTGCCAGCAGCGTATCCTCCCCGGGGTCCTACGAGCAGTACTTC
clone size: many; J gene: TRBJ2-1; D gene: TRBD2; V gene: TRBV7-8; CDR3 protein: CASSSQTSGGYNEQFF; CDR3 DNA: TGTGCCAGCAGCTCCCAGACTAGCGGGGGGTACAATGAGCAGTTCTTC
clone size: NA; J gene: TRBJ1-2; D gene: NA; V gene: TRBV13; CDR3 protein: CASRGDEVIATGYGYTF; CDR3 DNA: TGTGCCAGCAGGGGGGACGAGGTTATAGCAACCGGCTATGGCTACACCTTC
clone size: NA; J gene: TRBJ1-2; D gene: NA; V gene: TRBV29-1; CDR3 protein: CSVEDQVVGYTF; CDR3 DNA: TGCAGCGTTGAAGATCAGGTTGTAGGCTACACCTTC
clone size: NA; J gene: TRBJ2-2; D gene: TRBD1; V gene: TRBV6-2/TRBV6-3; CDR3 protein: CASSLGGGIGELFF; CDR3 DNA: TGTGCCAGCAGCCTAGGGGGCGGAATCGGGGAGCTGTTTTTT
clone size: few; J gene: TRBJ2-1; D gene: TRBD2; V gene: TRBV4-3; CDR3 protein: CASSQEKRGGIDEQFF; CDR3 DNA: TGCGCCAGCAGCCAGGAGAAGCGGGGGGGCATTGATGAGCAGTTCTTC
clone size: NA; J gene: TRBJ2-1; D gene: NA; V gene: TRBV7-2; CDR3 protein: CASSSQQVSEQFF; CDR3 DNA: TGTGCCAGCAGCTCCCAACAGGTCAGTGAGCAGTTCTTC
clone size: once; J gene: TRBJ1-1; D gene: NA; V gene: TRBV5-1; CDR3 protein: CASNRREGNTEAFF; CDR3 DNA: TGCGCCAGCAATCGGAGGGAGGGAAACACTGAAGCTTTCTTT
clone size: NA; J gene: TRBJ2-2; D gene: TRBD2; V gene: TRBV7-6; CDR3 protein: CASSDTSGKNTGELFF; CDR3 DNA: TGTGCCAGCAGTGACACTAGCGGGAAGAACACCGGGGAGCTGTTTTTT
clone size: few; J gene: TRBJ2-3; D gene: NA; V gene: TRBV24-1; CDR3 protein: CATSDWTSTDTQYF; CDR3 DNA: TGTGCCACCAGTGACTGGACAAGCACAGATACGCAGTATTTT
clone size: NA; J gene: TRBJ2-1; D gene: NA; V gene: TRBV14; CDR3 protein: CASSQALKGPEQFF; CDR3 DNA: TGTGCCAGCAGCCAGGCCCTGAAGGGTCCTGAGCAGTTCTTC
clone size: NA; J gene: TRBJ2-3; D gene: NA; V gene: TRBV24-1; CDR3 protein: CATSEGENTDTQYF; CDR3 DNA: TGTGCCACCAGTGAGGGTGAAAACACAGATACGCAGTATTTT
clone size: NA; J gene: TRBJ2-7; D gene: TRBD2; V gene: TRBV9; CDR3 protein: CASSVYAGGPYEQYF; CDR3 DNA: TGTGCCAGCAGCGTGTACGCGGGAGGGCCCTACGAGCAGTACTTC
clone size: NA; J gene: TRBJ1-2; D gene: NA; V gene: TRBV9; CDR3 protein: CASSSSRGGADGYTF; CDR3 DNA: TGTGCCAGCAGCTCCAGTAGAGGGGGGGCCGATGGCTACACCTTC
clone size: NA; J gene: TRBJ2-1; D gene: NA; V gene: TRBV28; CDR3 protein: CASYNRGLFF; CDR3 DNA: TGTGCCAGCTATAACCGGGGCCTGTTCTTC
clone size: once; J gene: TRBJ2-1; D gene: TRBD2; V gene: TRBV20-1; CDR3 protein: CSAASIAGGAYNEQFF; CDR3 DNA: TGCAGTGCTGCATCAATAGCGGGGGGCGCCTACAATGAGCAGTTCTTC
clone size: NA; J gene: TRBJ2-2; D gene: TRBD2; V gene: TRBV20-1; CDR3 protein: CSASNLAGGTGELFF; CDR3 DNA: TGCAGTGCTAGTAACCTAGCGGGGGGCACCGGGGAGCTGTTTTTT